One and the same sample provided the 3 T cell receptor beta chains below, sequenced in a study of regulatory T cells in long-lasting Graves disease. Time point noted: persistent/refractory GD, antithyroid drugs over 5 years with positive TRAb. Researchers made the TCR library from RNA that was extracted from PBMCs. Combining iRepertoire HTBI primers with Arm-PCR of CDR3 regions, the authors built TCR beta libraries. TCRdb recomputed calls from the multiplex PCR reads with MiXCR, one row per CDR3 protein. Here the sample spans roughly 450,000 distinct CDR3 sequences, about a quarter being singletons. The sequences come from peripheral blood mononuclear cells (PBMCs), collected when the disease was refractory, from a patient treated with antithyroid drugs. These TCRs come from a female donor with Graves disease.

This clonotype was observed a single time. CDR3 DNA: TGTGCCAGCAGCTTAATCACCCAGGGATCCTACAATGAGCAGTTCTTC. Translated, it gives CASSLITQGSYNEQFF. The genes are TRBV11-2 and TRBJ2-1, with D perhaps TRBD1 (5 bases). The CDR3 runs to 16 residues. The V end was cut by 2 bases, the J end by 1 base, with 12 bases between. Germline V CDR1 and CDR2: SGHAT, FQNNGV.

Concerning this clonotype: A much larger clone sits a single nucleotide away, making a read error possible. V usage is TRBV6-1 and J usage is TRBJ2-2, with D perhaps matching TRBD1 (6 bases). The CDR3 is made up of 13 amino acids. Germline V gene lookup returns CDR1 MNHNS and CDR2 SASEGT. V dropped 7 bases and J dropped 8 bases, with 14 bases sitting between them. The CDR3 spells CASTSRGIGELFF. The CDR3 region has the DNA TGTGCCAGCACCTCAAGGGGGATAGGGGAGCTGTTTTTT.

The rearrangement links TRBV12-3 or TRBV12-4 to TRBJ2-7; tentative D call: TRBD2 (6 bases). Trimming stripped 7 bases from V and 2 bases from J, with 12 bases between. This CDR3 is 13 amino acids long. The CDR3 DNA follows: TGTGCCAGCACCCTAGGCGGGGCCTACGAGCAGTACTTC. As protein: CASTLGGAYEQYF.